This T cell receptor beta chain was sequenced for a study of blood T cell repertoires in COVID-19. The ends lost 7 bases at V and 6 bases at J; junction bases unmatched: 7. Germline CDR1 reads SQVTM; CDR2 reads ANQGSEA. The CDR3 covers 13 residues. This clone was counted between two and nine times. Under the authors' procedure: Counts of nucleated cells, estimated from reference gene primer amplification, were obtained. Here immunoSEQ multiplex PCR was the method, and the copy in TCRdb shows in-frame clones only, minus some. The V and J calls and the clone size are those of that table, but D and trimming were determined from the DNA. The sample shows under 200,000 clones, around 84% of them seen only once.

The chain has TRBV29-1 and TRBJ1-4; 8 bases are shared with TRBD1. This clonotype was obtained from a woman older than 75 with acute or convalescent COVID-19. Material: peripheral blood. The DNA for the CDR3 is TGCAGCGCTGACAGGGGACGGCATGAAAAACTGTTTTTT. Translation gives CSADRGRHEKLFF.